This is a list of T cell receptor beta chains from one sample in a study of blood T cell repertoires in COVID-19. Profiled with immunoSEQ multiplex PCR; TCRdb holds only in-frame clones, not every one. The table records approximately 11,000 clones, approximately 88% of them present only once. Source material: peripheral blood. The receptors were sampled from a human donor in a cohort sampled during active COVID-19. Both conserved end residues are part of each CDR3. Fields, in order: V gene, clone size, J gene, CDR3 length, D gene, CDR3 DNA, CDR3 protein. D genes are given only for firm matches. Clone sizes are given selectively: once, few, many, or a class where the clone is expanded.

V gene: TRBV5-1; clone size: -; J gene: TRBJ1-4; CDR3 length: 14; D gene: TRBD1; CDR3 DNA: TGCGCCAGCAGCGGGGGACAGGGAGCTGAAAAACTGTTTTTT; CDR3 protein: CASSGGQGAEKLFF
V gene: TRBV19; clone size: few; J gene: TRBJ1-2; CDR3 length: 14; D gene: TRBD1; CDR3 DNA: TGTGCCAGTAGTATAGACCCCGACAGGGTTGGCTACACCTTC; CDR3 protein: CASSIDPDRVGYTF
V gene: TRBV11-2; clone size: -; J gene: TRBJ2-3; CDR3 length: 16; D gene: -; CDR3 DNA: TGTGCCAGCAGCCCTCCGGGACTCCAACGTGCAGATACGCAGTATTTT; CDR3 protein: CASSPPGLQRADTQYF
V gene: TRBV2; clone size: -; J gene: TRBJ1-6; CDR3 length: 19; D gene: TRBD1; CDR3 DNA: TGTGCCAGCAGGCAGACCGGGACAGAAGATGTCGGTTGGGATTCACCCCTCCACTTT; CDR3 protein: CASRQTGTEDVGWDSPLHF
V gene: TRBV9; clone size: few; J gene: TRBJ2-2; CDR3 length: 16; D gene: -; CDR3 DNA: TGTGCCAGCAGCGGTGGCTGGGGGGGCAACACCGGGGAGCTGTTTTTT; CDR3 protein: CASSGGWGGNTGELFF
V gene: TRBV6-5; clone size: -; J gene: TRBJ2-7; CDR3 length: 15; D gene: TRBD1; CDR3 DNA: TGTGCCAGCAGTCCCTGGACAGGGAGCTCCTACGAGCAGTACTTC; CDR3 protein: CASSPWTGSSYEQYF
V gene: TRBV28; clone size: -; J gene: TRBJ1-6; CDR3 length: 14; D gene: -; CDR3 DNA: TGTGCCAGCACCAACGCTCGGGTCGTTTCACCCCTCCACTTT; CDR3 protein: CASTNARVVSPLHF
V gene: TRBV4-2; clone size: once; J gene: TRBJ2-5; CDR3 length: 17; D gene: -; CDR3 DNA: TGTGCCAGCAGCCAAGCCGTATCGGGGGTTACCCAAGAGACCCAGTACTTC; CDR3 protein: CASSQAVSGVTQETQYF
V gene: TRBV5-1; clone size: -; J gene: TRBJ2-5; CDR3 length: 16; D gene: TRBD2; CDR3 DNA: TGCGCCAGCAGCGAGATTAGCGGGGGGGCCGGGGAGACCCAGTACTTC; CDR3 protein: CASSEISGGAGETQYF
V gene: TRBV9; clone size: once; J gene: TRBJ2-7; CDR3 length: 16; D gene: TRBD2; CDR3 DNA: TGTGCCAGCAGCCCAGGCTCTAGCGGATATGGCTACGAGCAGTACTTC; CDR3 protein: CASSPGSSGYGYEQYF
V gene: TRBV5-4; clone size: -; J gene: TRBJ2-7; CDR3 length: 16; D gene: -; CDR3 DNA: TGTGCCAGCAAACCACAGCCGGGGGGCAGTGCCTACGAGCAGTACTTC; CDR3 protein: CASKPQPGGSAYEQYF
V gene: TRBV19; clone size: -; J gene: TRBJ1-1; CDR3 length: 13; D gene: -; CDR3 DNA: TGTGCCAGTAATATCCCTGGCGGGAATGAAGCTTTCTTT; CDR3 protein: CASNIPGGNEAFF
V gene: TRBV9; clone size: -; J gene: TRBJ1-4; CDR3 length: 15; D gene: TRBD1; CDR3 DNA: TGTGCCAGCAGCGTAGGGGCAGGGGGCAATGAAAAACTGTTTTTT; CDR3 protein: CASSVGAGGNEKLFF
V gene: TRBV5-5; clone size: -; J gene: TRBJ2-3; CDR3 length: 16; D gene: -; CDR3 DNA: TGTGCCAGCAGCCCCCTAGGCGGCCAGAGCACAGATACGCAGTATTTT; CDR3 protein: CASSPLGGQSTDTQYF
V gene: TRBV10-3; clone size: once; J gene: TRBJ2-5; CDR3 length: 14; D gene: -; CDR3 DNA: TGTGCCATCGATAGCTCCGGGAGCAAAGAGACCCAGTACTTC; CDR3 protein: CAIDSSGSKETQYF
V gene: TRBV19; clone size: -; J gene: TRBJ1-4; CDR3 length: 15; D gene: TRBD1; CDR3 DNA: TGTGCCAGTAGTGCAGGACAGGGAACTAATGAAAAACTGTTTTTT; CDR3 protein: CASSAGQGTNEKLFF
V gene: TRBV5-1; clone size: -; J gene: TRBJ1-1; CDR3 length: 15; D gene: -; CDR3 DNA: TGCGCCAGCAGCGGAACAGGATTTATGAACACTGAAGCTTTCTTT; CDR3 protein: CASSGTGFMNTEAFF
V gene: TRBV6-5; clone size: -; J gene: TRBJ1-6; CDR3 length: 15; D gene: -; CDR3 DNA: TGTGCCAGCAGTTACTCGCGTGGTACAGGTTCACCCCTCCACTTT; CDR3 protein: CASSYSRGTGSPLHF
V gene: TRBV3-1/TRBV3-2; clone size: -; J gene: TRBJ1-1; CDR3 length: 14; D gene: TRBD1; CDR3 DNA: TGTGCCAGCAACCCGACAGGGCGTTTAACTGAAGCTTTCTTT; CDR3 protein: CASNPTGRLTEAFF
V gene: TRBV28; clone size: -; J gene: TRBJ1-4; CDR3 length: 15; D gene: TRBD1; CDR3 DNA: TGTGCCAGCAAGTGGGGAACAGGGGGTGAAGAAAAACTGTTTTTT; CDR3 protein: CASKWGTGGEEKLFF
V gene: TRBV7-9; clone size: -; J gene: TRBJ2-7; CDR3 length: 13; D gene: -; CDR3 DNA: TGTGCCAGCAGCTTAGCGCAGGGAAACGAGCAGTACTTC; CDR3 protein: CASSLAQGNEQYF
V gene: TRBV5-1; clone size: -; J gene: TRBJ2-3; CDR3 length: 16; D gene: TRBD2; CDR3 DNA: TGCGCCAGCAGCTTGGAACTAGCGGGGGGCGGGGATACGCAGTATTTT; CDR3 protein: CASSLELAGGGDTQYF
V gene: TRBV3-1/TRBV3-2; clone size: few; J gene: TRBJ2-6; CDR3 length: 18; D gene: TRBD1; CDR3 DNA: TGTGCCAGCACCCAGGGACAGGGGTGTTTCCCTGGGGCCAACGTCCTGACTTTC; CDR3 protein: CASTQGQGCFPGANVLTF
V gene: TRBV3-1/TRBV3-2; clone size: -; J gene: TRBJ1-2; CDR3 length: 18; D gene: TRBD1; CDR3 DNA: TGTGCCAGCAGCCGAACTACAAGGACGGACAGGGAAAACTATGGCTACACCTTC; CDR3 protein: CASSRTTRTDRENYGYTF
V gene: TRBV25-1; clone size: -; J gene: TRBJ2-5; CDR3 length: 13; D gene: -; CDR3 DNA: TGTGCCAGCAGTTGGCAGACAGCAGAGACCCAGTACTTC; CDR3 protein: CASSWQTAETQYF
V gene: TRBV19; clone size: -; J gene: TRBJ1-2; CDR3 length: 13; D gene: -; CDR3 DNA: TGTGCCAGTAGTCTTGGGGGGAACTATGGCTACACCTTC; CDR3 protein: CASSLGGNYGYTF
V gene: TRBV18; clone size: -; J gene: TRBJ2-1; CDR3 length: 16; D gene: TRBD2; CDR3 DNA: TGTGCCAGCTCACCATTTAGCGGGGGGACCTACAATGAGCAGTTCTTC; CDR3 protein: CASSPFSGGTYNEQFF
V gene: TRBV5-4; clone size: -; J gene: TRBJ2-7; CDR3 length: 14; D gene: -; CDR3 DNA: TGTGCCAGCAGCTCGGCCGGGAAACGGAACGAGCAGTACTTC; CDR3 protein: CASSSAGKRNEQYF
V gene: TRBV7-3; clone size: -; J gene: TRBJ1-1; CDR3 length: 13; D gene: -; CDR3 DNA: TGTGCCAGCAGTTTACAGGGGAACACTGAAGCTTTCTTT; CDR3 protein: CASSLQGNTEAFF
V gene: TRBV27; clone size: -; J gene: TRBJ2-1; CDR3 length: 16; D gene: TRBD1; CDR3 DNA: TGTGCCAGCAGTTTACTGGGTTCAGGGGGTTTAGATGAGCAGTTCTTC; CDR3 protein: CASSLLGSGGLDEQFF
V gene: TRBV7-8; clone size: -; J gene: TRBJ2-7; CDR3 length: 14; D gene: -; CDR3 DNA: TGTGCCAGCAGCTCCGCCCTAGTCTCCTACGAGCAGTACTTC; CDR3 protein: CASSSALVSYEQYF
V gene: TRBV30; clone size: -; J gene: TRBJ1-1; CDR3 length: 13; D gene: TRBD1; CDR3 DNA: TGTGCCTGGGCGCCCGGGACAGTTAAAACGGCTTTCTTT; CDR3 protein: CAWAPGTVKTAFF
V gene: TRBV6-5; clone size: -; J gene: TRBJ2-5; CDR3 length: 14; D gene: -; CDR3 DNA: TGTGCCAGCACCCGGGACTGGGACCAAGAGACCCAGTACTTC; CDR3 protein: CASTRDWDQETQYF
V gene: TRBV7-3; clone size: -; J gene: TRBJ1-1; CDR3 length: 15; D gene: -; CDR3 DNA: TGTGCCAGCAGCGCTCAAGGGGTAATGAACACTGAAGCTTTCTTT; CDR3 protein: CASSAQGVMNTEAFF
V gene: TRBV15; clone size: -; J gene: TRBJ1-5; CDR3 length: 15; D gene: -; CDR3 DNA: TGTGCCACCAGCAGGGTGGACAGCGAGAATCAGCCCCAGCATTTT; CDR3 protein: CATSRVDSENQPQHF
V gene: TRBV9; clone size: -; J gene: TRBJ1-6; CDR3 length: 16; D gene: -; CDR3 DNA: TGTGCCAGCAGCGTAGGAGGGGGGGCAGGTAATTCACCCCTCCACTTT; CDR3 protein: CASSVGGGAGNSPLHF
V gene: TRBV19; clone size: -; J gene: TRBJ1-5; CDR3 length: 14; D gene: -; CDR3 DNA: TGTGCCAGTAGAACAGGTTATAGCAATCAGCCCCAGCATTTT; CDR3 protein: CASRTGYSNQPQHF
V gene: TRBV5-5; clone size: -; J gene: TRBJ1-2; CDR3 length: 17; D gene: TRBD1; CDR3 DNA: TGTGCCAGCAGCCCGGTGGTGGCAGGGGGCGCCCCGGGTGGCTACACCTTC; CDR3 protein: CASSPVVAGGAPGGYTF
V gene: TRBV7-7; clone size: -; J gene: TRBJ2-3; CDR3 length: 15; D gene: -; CDR3 DNA: TGTGCTAGCAGCTTACTTGGCGGGACGCGGGATACGCAGTATTTT; CDR3 protein: CASSLLGGTRDTQYF
V gene: TRBV2; clone size: -; J gene: TRBJ1-4; CDR3 length: 16; D gene: -; CDR3 DNA: TGTGCCAGCAGGCAGCCCCAGGGGCGGACTAATGAAAAACTGTTTTTT; CDR3 protein: CASRQPQGRTNEKLFF
V gene: TRBV19; clone size: few; J gene: TRBJ2-7; CDR3 length: 13; D gene: TRBD1; CDR3 DNA: TGTGCCAGTAGTGGGGACAGTAGCAACGAGCAGTACTTC; CDR3 protein: CASSGDSSNEQYF
V gene: TRBV4-3; clone size: -; J gene: TRBJ1-2; CDR3 length: 15; D gene: -; CDR3 DNA: TGCGCCAGCAGCCAAGATAGGGGACACAACTATGGCTACACCTTC; CDR3 protein: CASSQDRGHNYGYTF
V gene: TRBV5-6; clone size: few; J gene: TRBJ1-1; CDR3 length: 15; D gene: -; CDR3 DNA: TGTGCCAGCAGTCGCGACCCGACAGGGAACACTGAAGCTTTCTTT; CDR3 protein: CASSRDPTGNTEAFF
V gene: TRBV5-1; clone size: -; J gene: TRBJ2-1; CDR3 length: 14; D gene: -; CDR3 DNA: TGCGCCAGCAGCTTGCCGGTCAGGGACAATGAGCAGTTCTTC; CDR3 protein: CASSLPVRDNEQFF
V gene: TRBV18; clone size: -; J gene: TRBJ1-6; CDR3 length: 15; D gene: TRBD1; CDR3 DNA: TGTGCCAGCTCACCCGAACAGGGGAGGAATTCACCCCTCCACTTT; CDR3 protein: CASSPEQGRNSPLHF
V gene: TRBV10-3; clone size: -; J gene: TRBJ1-6; CDR3 length: 16; D gene: -; CDR3 DNA: TGTGCCATCAGCCCCACAGGCAACTCCTATAATTCACCCCTCCACTTT; CDR3 protein: CAISPTGNSYNSPLHF
V gene: TRBV28; clone size: -; J gene: TRBJ1-5; CDR3 length: 19; D gene: TRBD1; CDR3 DNA: TGTGCCAGCAGTTCACCCGGGGACAGAGGGTCTCCTAGCAATCAGCCCCAGCATTTT; CDR3 protein: CASSSPGDRGSPSNQPQHF
V gene: TRBV10-2; clone size: -; J gene: TRBJ2-7; CDR3 length: 15; D gene: TRBD1; CDR3 DNA: TGCGCCAGCAGACCCGGACAGGGGGGCAACTACGAGCAGTACTTC; CDR3 protein: CASRPGQGGNYEQYF
V gene: TRBV5-4; clone size: -; J gene: TRBJ2-2; CDR3 length: 15; D gene: TRBD2; CDR3 DNA: TGTGCCAGCAGCACCAGCGGGGTTAACACCGGGGAGCTGTTTTTT; CDR3 protein: CASSTSGVNTGELFF
V gene: TRBV6-5; clone size: -; J gene: TRBJ2-2; CDR3 length: 15; D gene: -; CDR3 DNA: TGTGCCAGCAGGGAGACCCTGCGAGACACCGGGGAGCTGTTTTTT; CDR3 protein: CASRETLRDTGELFF
V gene: TRBV4-3; clone size: -; J gene: TRBJ1-5; CDR3 length: 15; D gene: -; CDR3 DNA: TGCGCCAGCAGCCAAGATAGACAGGTTGATCAGCCCCAGCATTTT; CDR3 protein: CASSQDRQVDQPQHF
V gene: TRBV11-2; clone size: -; J gene: TRBJ1-1; CDR3 length: 15; D gene: -; CDR3 DNA: TGTGCCAGCAGCTTAGGTGGACACCTGTGGACTGAAGCTTTCTTT; CDR3 protein: CASSLGGHLWTEAFF
V gene: TRBV27; clone size: -; J gene: TRBJ2-7; CDR3 length: 15; D gene: TRBD1; CDR3 DNA: TGTGCCAGCAGTTCCTCCCCAGGGGGCGGGTACGAGCAGTACTTC; CDR3 protein: CASSSSPGGGYEQYF
V gene: TRBV6-5; clone size: once; J gene: TRBJ1-1; CDR3 length: 15; D gene: -; CDR3 DNA: TGTGCCAGCAGTTACTCGTATCTGGGGGCGGCTGAAGCTTTCTTT; CDR3 protein: CASSYSYLGAAEAFF
V gene: TRBV28; clone size: once; J gene: TRBJ2-1; CDR3 length: 14; D gene: -; CDR3 DNA: TGTGCCAGCAGTTTATGGGGGCTTGGGGATGAGCAGTTCTTC; CDR3 protein: CASSLWGLGDEQFF